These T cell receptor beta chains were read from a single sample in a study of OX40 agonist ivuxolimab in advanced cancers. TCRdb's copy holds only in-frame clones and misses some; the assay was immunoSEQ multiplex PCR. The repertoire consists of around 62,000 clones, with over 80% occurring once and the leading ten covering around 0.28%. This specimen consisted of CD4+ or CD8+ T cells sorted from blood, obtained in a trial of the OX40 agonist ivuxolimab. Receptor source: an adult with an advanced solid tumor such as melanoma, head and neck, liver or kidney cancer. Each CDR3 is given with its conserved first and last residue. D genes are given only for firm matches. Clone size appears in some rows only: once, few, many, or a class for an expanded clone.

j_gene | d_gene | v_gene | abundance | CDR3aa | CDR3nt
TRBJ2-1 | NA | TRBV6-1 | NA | CASSGTSPGVEQFF | TGTGCCAGCAGTGGCACCTCCCCAGGGGTTGAGCAGTTCTTC
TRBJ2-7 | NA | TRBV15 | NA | CATSRVPPYEQYF | TGTGCCACCAGCAGGGTCCCGCCCTACGAGCAGTACTTC
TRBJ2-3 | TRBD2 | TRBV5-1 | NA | CASSSQWRGSITDTQYF | TGCGCCAGCAGCTCTCAATGGCGGGGGTCAATCACAGATACGCAGTATTTT
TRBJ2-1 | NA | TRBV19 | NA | CASSIPGRTYNEQFF | TGTGCCAGTAGTATACCGGGACGCACCTACAATGAGCAGTTCTTC
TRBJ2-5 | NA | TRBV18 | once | CASSPLDQETQYF | TGTGCCAGCTCACCATTAGATCAAGAGACCCAGTACTTC
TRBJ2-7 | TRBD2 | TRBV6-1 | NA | CASSAPPGLASREQYF | TGTGCCAGCAGTGCCCCTCCCGGACTAGCTTCTCGCGAGCAGTACTTC
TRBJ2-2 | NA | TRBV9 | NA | CASSVRLPSNTGELFF | TGTGCCAGCAGCGTAAGGCTACCTTCGAACACCGGGGAGCTGTTTTTT
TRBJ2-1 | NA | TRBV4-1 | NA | CASSQAWADGNEQFF | TGCGCCAGCAGCCAAGCCTGGGCCGATGGGAATGAGCAGTTCTTC
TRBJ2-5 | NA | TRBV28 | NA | CASSGPETQYF | TGTGCCAGCAGTGGTCCAGAGACCCAGTACTTC
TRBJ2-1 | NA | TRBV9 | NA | CASSAQTVREQFF | TGTGCCAGCAGCGCCCAGACAGTCCGGGAGCAGTTCTTC
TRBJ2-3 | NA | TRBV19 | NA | CASSVPGRTDTQYF | TGTGCCAGTAGTGTTCCGGGACGCACAGATACGCAGTATTTT
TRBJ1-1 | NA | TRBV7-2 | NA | CASSLVTRRGSTEAFF | TGTGCCAGCAGCTTAGTAACACGTCGGGGGTCCACTGAAGCTTTCTTT
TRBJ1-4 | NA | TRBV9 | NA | CASSVPGTYEKLFF | TGTGCCAGCAGCGTCCCTGGGACCTATGAAAAACTGTTTTTT
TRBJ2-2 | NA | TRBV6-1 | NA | CASSRDKNTGELFF | TGTGCCAGCAGCCGGGACAAGAACACCGGGGAGCTGTTTTTT
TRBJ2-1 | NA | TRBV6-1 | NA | CASTTYNEQFF | TGTGCCAGCACCACATACAATGAGCAGTTCTTC
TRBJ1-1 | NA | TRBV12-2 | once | CASRLEVGGRMTEAFF | TGTGCAAGTCGCTTAGAGGTCGGGGGGCGGATGACTGAAGCTTTCTTT
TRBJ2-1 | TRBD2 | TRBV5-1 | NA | CASSLTSGGYNEQFF | TGCGCCAGCAGCCTGACTAGCGGGGGCTACAATGAGCAGTTCTTC
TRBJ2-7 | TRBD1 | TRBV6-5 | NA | CASSLGQLTSYEQYF | TGTGCCAGCAGTCTGGGACAGCTTACCTCCTACGAGCAGTACTTC
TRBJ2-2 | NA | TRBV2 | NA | CASSTGRSNTGELFF | TGTGCCAGCAGCACAGGGCGGTCAAACACCGGGGAGCTGTTTTTT
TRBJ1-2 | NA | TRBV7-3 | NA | CASSLLRFFNYGYTF | TGTGCCAGCAGCTTATTAAGGTTTTTTAACTATGGCTACACCTTC
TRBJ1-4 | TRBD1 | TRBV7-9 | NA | CASSRGLSTNEKLFF | TGTGCCAGCAGCAGGGGGCTTTCAACTAATGAAAAACTGTTTTTT
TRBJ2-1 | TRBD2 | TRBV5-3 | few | CARSLERLTSGRTDEQFF | TGTGCCAGAAGCTTGGAGAGACTAACTAGCGGGAGGACCGATGAGCAGTTCTTC
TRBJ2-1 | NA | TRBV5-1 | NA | CASSGRGEQFF | TGCGCCAGCAGCGGAAGGGGTGAGCAGTTCTTC
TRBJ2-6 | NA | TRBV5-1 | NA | CASSPSGFSSGANVLTF | TGCGCCAGCAGCCCCTCGGGATTTAGCTCTGGGGCCAACGTCCTGACTTTC